These 17 T cell receptor beta chains came from one sample sequenced in a study of blood T cells in healthy people across ages. Sample-barcoded 5' priming and a J-beta primer mix drove a second PCR of roughly 6 to 12 cycles. MiXCR was run by TCRdb on the 5' RACE reads, yielding one entry per CDR3 protein. The data show roughly 720,000 distinct CDR3 sequences, with approximately 53% seen just once and roughly two fifths held by the top ten. The sequenced material came from blood. The origin of the receptors is a man older than 75 in good health.

This clonotype has more than one count but fewer than ten. The chain uses TRBV5-1 and TRBJ2-7; the match to TRBD2 covers 9 bases. The V and J ends lost 1 base and 3 bases, in that order; junction bases with no gene match: 11. This CDR3 is 17 amino acids long. Germline assignment: CDR1 SGHRS and CDR2 YFSETQ. The CDR3 sequence is CASSLPTRTSENYEQYF. CDR3 bases: TGCGCCAGCAGCTTGCCTACAAGGACTAGCGAAAACTACGAGCAGTACTTC.

The V and J genes are TRBV29-1 and TRBJ2-1, with 7 bases aligning to TRBD1. From germline, CDR1 is SQVTM and CDR2 ANQGSEA. There are 13 residues in the CDR3. V lost 7 bases, J lost 13 bases, and 16 bases stayed unmatched. The CDR3 region is CSASGQTRETQFF. CDR3 bases: TGCAGCGCTTCGGGACAGACGAGAGAGACCCAGTTCTTC.

The genes are TRBV3-1 and TRBJ2-2; D gene ambiguous. From germline, CDR1 is LGHDT and CDR2 YNNKEL (reference sequence). V was pared by 6 bases and J by 6 bases, with 5 bases between. The CDR3 has 11 residues. The CDR3, as DNA: TGTGCCAGCAGATACTCCGGGGAGCTGTTTTTT. It specifies CASRYSGELFF.

This clonotype has a handful of counts. This chain joins TRBV6-5 and TRBJ2-1; D may be TRBD2 (6 bases). Germline CDR1 MNHEY, CDR2 SVGAGI. This CDR3 region has 14 residues. V lost 1 base and J 8 bases, leaving 12 bases between the germline ends. CDR3 bases: TGTGCCAGCAGTTACTATGGGAGGACGCATGAGCAGTTCTTC. Encoded protein: CASSYYGRTHEQFF.

In the case of this clonotype: Sequence at one end of the junction differs from germline and may be a read error. This chain connects TRBV29-1 to TRBJ1-4, with 8 bases aligning to TRBD1. The CDR3 length is 15 residues. Looked up from germline, CDR1 is SQVTM and CDR2 is ANQGSEA. CDR3 nucleotide sequence: TGCAGCGTCGGGACCGGGACAGGATACCGTGAAAGACTGTTTTTT. Translation gives CSVGTGTGYRERLFF.

V is TRBV29-1 and J is TRBJ2-3, with TRBD2 matching 8 bases. In germline, CDR1 is SQVTM, CDR2 ANQGSEA. V trimming: 4 bases; J trimming: 1 base; junction bases outside the gene matches: 7. The CDR3 covers 15 residues. The CDR3 DNA follows: TGCAGCGTTGTCTTTCGGCGGGAGGGCACAGATACGCAGTATTTT. This encodes CSVVFRREGTDTQYF.

The genes are TRBV6-5 and TRBJ1-3, with a tentative D call TRBD1 (6 bases). V shed 5 bases and J shed 2 bases, with 16 bases lying between them. Germline V gene sequence: CDR1 MNHEY, CDR2 SVGAGI. This CDR3 is 16 amino acids long. The CDR3 region has the DNA TGTGCCAGCAGTCCAACTACAGGGTGGGCTGGAAACACCATATATTTT. Its protein product is CASSPTTGWAGNTIYF.

The chain uses TRBV6-2 or TRBV6-3 and TRBJ1-1, with D uncertain. This CDR3 region has 15 residues. Germline lookup yields CDR1 MNHEY and CDR2 SVGEGT. V lost 8 bases and J 5 bases, leaving 21 bases between the germline ends. The CDR3, as DNA: TGTGCCAGCGAACACGGACGACGTTTAGGAACTGAAGCTTTCTTT. Protein product: CASEHGRRLGTEAFF.

This clonotype was seen more than once but under ten times. The chain has TRBV10-3 and TRBJ2-7; D perhaps matches TRBD2 (6 bases). The CDR3 extends over 11 amino acids. Between the trimmed V and J ends, which lost 4 bases and 7 bases, there was a span of 8 bases. Germline loops: CDR1 ENHRY, CDR2 SYGVKD. The CDR3 sequence is CAISGDWEQYF. The CDR3 nucleotides read TGTGCCATCAGTGGGGACTGGGAGCAGTACTTC.

The rearrangement joins TRBV10-1 to TRBJ1-2, with a tentative D call TRBD1 (5 bases). Trimming shortened V by 5 bases and J by 0 bases, and 13 bases separated the two germline ends. This CDR3 has 15 amino acids. The germline V gene has CDR1 WNHNN and CDR2 SYGVQD (reference sequence). CDR3 protein: CASSRHRGANYGYTF. The CDR3 DNA reads TGCGCCAGCAGTAGACACCGGGGGGCTAACTATGGCTACACCTTC.

This chain uses TRBV28 with TRBJ2-3, with 10 positions matching TRBD2. CDR3 size: 14 residues. Trimming cost V 7 bases and J 4 bases; bases outside gene matches: 5. Germline assignment: CDR1 MDHEN and CDR2 SYDVKM. The CDR3 DNA follows: TGTGCCAGCATGACTAGCGGGCGTTCAGATACGCAGTATTTT. Translating gives CASMTSGRSDTQYF.

This clonotype showed up just a few times. This chain uses TRBV20-1 with TRBJ2-7, with D perhaps matching TRBD2 (5 bases). Trimming took off 6 bases at V and 6 bases at J, with 18 bases between the two ends. The CDR3 is made up of 13 amino acids. Germline assignment: CDR1 DFQATT and CDR2 SNEGSKA (reference sequence). The chain's CDR3 is CSAPGPTRVEQYF. DNA for the CDR3: TGCAGTGCACCAGGACCCACGAGGGTCGAGCAGTACTTC.

V gene TRBV5-1 combines with J gene TRBJ2-3, with D possibly called TRBD1 or TRBD2 (5 bases each). Trimming took off 0 bases at V and 14 bases at J, with 25 bases between the two ends. This CDR3 comprises 16 residues. Germline V gene lookup returns CDR1 SGHRS and CDR2 YFSETQ. In DNA form, the CDR3 reads TGCGCCAGCAGCTTGGGGAGAGGGACCCTACACAGATACGCGTATTTT. This codes for CASSLGRGTLHRYAYF. Complete variable domain (other parts from reference TRBV5-1 and TRBJ2-3): KAGVTQTPRYLIKTRGQQVTLSCSPISGHRSVSWYQQTPGQGLQFLFEYFSETQRNKGNFPGRFSGRQFSNSRSEMNVSTLELGDSALYLCASSLGRGTLHRYAYFGPGTRLTVL.

The chain couples TRBV24-1 to TRBJ2-1; D perhaps matches TRBD1 (7 bases). The end of the DNA is better explained by TRBJ2-7, so the J call may be wrong. Germline V CDR1 and CDR2: KGHDR, SFDVKD. This CDR3 comprises 15 residues. This chain's CDR3 is CATSEQRQGGNEQYF. CDR3 sequence (DNA): TGTGCCACCAGTGAACAACGACAGGGAGGCAATGAGCAGTACTTC.

This chain connects TRBV14 to TRBJ2-3; D tentatively fits TRBD1 or TRBD2 (5 bases each). The CDR3 has 17 amino acids. V shed 0 bases and J shed 14 bases, with 27 bases lying between them. CDR1 is SGHDN and CDR2 is FVKESK in the germline V gene. The CDR3 reads CASSQESAARGHRDAYF. The CDR3 region has the DNA TGTGCCAGCAGCCAAGAGTCGGCCGCGAGGGGTCACAGAGACGCGTATTTT.

A few counts support this clonotype. The chain links TRBV25-1 to TRBJ2-7; D possibly corresponds to TRBD1 (7 bases). With 7 bases removed from V and 1 base from J, the gap between germline ends came to 11 bases. Germline V gene sequence: CDR1 MGHDK, CDR2 SYGVNS. CDR3 size: 13 residues. The CDR3 nucleotides read TGTGCCAGCACGGCAGGGGGGTCCTACGAGCAGTACTTC. Translation: CASTAGGSYEQYF.

The chain employs TRBV18 and TRBJ1-2; TRBD1 is a possible D gene (5 bases). Germline values: CDR1 KGHSH, CDR2 LQKENI. The CDR3 totals 15 residues. The V and J ends lost 6 bases and 2 bases respectively, with 16 bases between them. CDR3 nucleotide sequence: TGTGCCAGCTCCTTGGACAACCTGGGGAACTATGGCTACACCTTC. Translation gives CASSLDNLGNYGYTF. The full variable domain, in which reference TRBV18 and TRBJ1-2 provide the parts outside the CDR3, is NAGVMQNPRHLVRRRGQEARLRCSPMKGHSHVYWYRQLPEEGLKFMVYLQKENIIDESGMPKERFSAEFPKEGPSILRIQQVVRGDSAAYFCASSLDNLGNYGYTFGSGTRLTVV.